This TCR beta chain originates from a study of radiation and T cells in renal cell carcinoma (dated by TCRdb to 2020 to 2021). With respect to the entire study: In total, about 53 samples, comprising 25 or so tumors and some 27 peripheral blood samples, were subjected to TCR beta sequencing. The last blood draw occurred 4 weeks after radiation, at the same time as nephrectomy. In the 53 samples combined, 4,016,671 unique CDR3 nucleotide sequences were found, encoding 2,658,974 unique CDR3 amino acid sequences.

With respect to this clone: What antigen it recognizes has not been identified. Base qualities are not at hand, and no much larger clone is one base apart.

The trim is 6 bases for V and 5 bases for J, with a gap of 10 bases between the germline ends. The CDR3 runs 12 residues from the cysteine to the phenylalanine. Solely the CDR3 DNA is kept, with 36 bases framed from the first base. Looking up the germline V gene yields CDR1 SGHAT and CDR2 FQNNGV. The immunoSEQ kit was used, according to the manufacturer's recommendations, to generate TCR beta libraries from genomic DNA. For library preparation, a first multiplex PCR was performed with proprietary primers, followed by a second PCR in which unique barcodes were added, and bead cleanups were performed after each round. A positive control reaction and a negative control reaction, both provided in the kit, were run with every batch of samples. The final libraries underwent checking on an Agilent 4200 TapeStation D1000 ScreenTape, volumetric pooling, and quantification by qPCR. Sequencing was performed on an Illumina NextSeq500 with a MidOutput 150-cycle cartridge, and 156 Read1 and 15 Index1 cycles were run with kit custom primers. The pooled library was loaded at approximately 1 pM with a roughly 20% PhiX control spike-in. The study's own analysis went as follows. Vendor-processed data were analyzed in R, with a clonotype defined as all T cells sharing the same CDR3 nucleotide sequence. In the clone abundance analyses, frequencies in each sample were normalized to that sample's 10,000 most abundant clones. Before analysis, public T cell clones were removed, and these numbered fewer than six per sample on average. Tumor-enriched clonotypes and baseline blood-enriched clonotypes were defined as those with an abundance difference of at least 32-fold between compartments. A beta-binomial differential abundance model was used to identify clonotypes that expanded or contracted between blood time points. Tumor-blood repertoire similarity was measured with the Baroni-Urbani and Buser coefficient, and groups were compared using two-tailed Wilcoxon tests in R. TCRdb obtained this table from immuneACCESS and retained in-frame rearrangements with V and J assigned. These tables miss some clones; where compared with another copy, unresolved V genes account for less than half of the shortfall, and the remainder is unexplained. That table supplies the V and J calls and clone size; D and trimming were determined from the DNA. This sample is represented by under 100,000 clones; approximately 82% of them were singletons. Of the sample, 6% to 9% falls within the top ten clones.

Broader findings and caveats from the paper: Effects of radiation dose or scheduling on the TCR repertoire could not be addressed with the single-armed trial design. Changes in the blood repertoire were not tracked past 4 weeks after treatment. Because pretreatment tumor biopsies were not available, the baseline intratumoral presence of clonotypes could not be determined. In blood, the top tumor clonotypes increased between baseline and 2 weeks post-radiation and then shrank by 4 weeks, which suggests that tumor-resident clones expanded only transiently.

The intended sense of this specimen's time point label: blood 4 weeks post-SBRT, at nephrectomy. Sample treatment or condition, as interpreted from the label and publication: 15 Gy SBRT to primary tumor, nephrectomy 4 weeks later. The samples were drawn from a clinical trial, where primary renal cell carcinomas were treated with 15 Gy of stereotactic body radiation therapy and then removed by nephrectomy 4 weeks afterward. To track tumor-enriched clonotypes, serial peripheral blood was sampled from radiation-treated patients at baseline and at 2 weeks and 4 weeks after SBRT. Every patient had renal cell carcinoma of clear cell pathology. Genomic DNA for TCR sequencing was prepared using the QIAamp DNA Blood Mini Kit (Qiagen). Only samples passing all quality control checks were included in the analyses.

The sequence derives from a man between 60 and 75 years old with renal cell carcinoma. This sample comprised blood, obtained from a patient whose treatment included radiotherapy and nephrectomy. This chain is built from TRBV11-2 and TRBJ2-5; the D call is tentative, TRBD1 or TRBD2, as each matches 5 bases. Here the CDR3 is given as CASSPGRETQYF. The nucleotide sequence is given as TGTGCCAGCAGTCCGGGGCGGGAGACCCAGTACTTC.